Presented here are 29 T cell receptor beta chains from one specimen sequenced in a study of CD8+ T cells in alopecia areata. Extracted from the samples, RNA was reverse transcribed into cDNA to serve as the sequencing template. Assay: immunoSEQ multiplex PCR; the TCRdb copy retains only in-frame clones and omits some. Seen here are more than 200,000 clones, around two thirds observed once, and the top ten hold approximately 1.2%. This specimen consisted of CD4+ T cells sorted from blood, obtained at week 0. These receptors were taken from a human donor with alopecia areata.

J is TRBJ1-5 and V is TRBV19; D call uncertain. CDR3 size: 16 residues. The germline V gene has CDR1 LNHDA and CDR2 SQIVND (reference sequence). Trimming removed 1 base from V and 4 bases from J, with 14 bases in between. The CDR3 sequence: CASSIARRIPNQPQHF. The CDR3, as DNA: TGTGCCAGTAGTATAGCTAGGCGCATTCCGAATCAGCCCCAGCATTTT.

The gene calls are TRBV29-1 and TRBJ1-3; D is possibly TRBD1 (5 bases). The V gene lost 7 bases and the J gene lost 3 bases, with 10 bases spanning the gap. This CDR3 comprises 12 residues. Germline V lookup: CDR1 SQVTM, CDR2 ANQGSEA. This CDR3 is CSGAGLGNTIYF. CDR3 in DNA: TGCAGCGGGGCAGGGCTTGGAAACACCATATATTTT.

The rearrangement links TRBV7-9 to TRBJ2-2; 8 bases map to TRBD2. This CDR3 has 17 amino acids. The J segment lost 1 base and the V segment lost 5 bases, leaving 9 bases of the junction unmatched. From germline, CDR1 is SEHNR and CDR2 FQNEAQ (reference sequence). CDR3 region: CASSPTPGLVNTGELFF. CDR3 in DNA: TGTGCCAGCAGCCCGACCCCGGGACTAGTGAACACCGGGGAGCTGTTTTTT.

J is TRBJ1-1 and V is TRBV27; D unclear. Trimming cost V 6 bases and J 2 bases, with 13 bases left between them. Germline V gene sequence: CDR1 MNHEY, CDR2 SMNVEV (reference sequence). This CDR3 is built from 14 residues. This chain's CDR3 is CASSTPGVNTEAFF. Written as DNA, the CDR3 is TGTGCCAGCAGCACCCCCGGGGTAAACACTGAAGCTTTCTTT.

The chain links TRBV6-1 to TRBJ2-5; D is undetermined. Germline CDR1 MNHNS, CDR2 SASEGT. With 1 base removed from V and 0 bases from J, the gap between germline ends came to 3 bases. The CDR3 totals 13 residues. The CDR3 protein is CASSEENQETQYF. CDR3 DNA: TGTGCCAGCAGTGAAGAGAACCAAGAGACCCAGTACTTC.

About this clone itself: This sample also contains other DNA sequences that code for the same CDR3. This rearrangement joins TRBV30 to TRBJ1-5; D is possibly TRBD1 (6 bases). The CDR3 extends over 13 amino acids. In germline, CDR1 is GTSNPN, CDR2 SVGIG (reference sequence). V was pared by 0 bases and J by 7 bases, with 10 bases between. Written as DNA, the CDR3 is TGTGCCTGGAGTGTACAGGGAGGCCAGCCCCAGCATTTT. This codes for CAWSVQGGQPQHF. The full variable domain, with the rest looked up from reference TRBV30 and TRBJ1-5, is SQTIHQWPATLVQPVGSPLSLECTVEGTSNPNLYWYRQAAGRGLQLLFYSVGIGQISSEVPQNLSASRPQDRQFILSSKKLLLSDSGFYLCAWSVQGGQPQHFGDGTRLSIL.

The chain uses TRBV29-1 and TRBJ2-1, with 10 bases matching TRBD1. V lost 7 bases, J lost 4 bases, and 10 bases stayed unmatched. The CDR3 spans 15 residues. Germline V CDR1 and CDR2: SQVTM, ANQGSEA. CDR3 in amino acids: CSAVAGTGVYNEQFF. The CDR3 DNA sequence: TGCAGCGCCGTAGCCGGGACAGGGGTTTACAATGAGCAGTTCTTC.

The chain's CDR3 is CASSHHDRRSYEQYF. The CDR3 coding sequence is TGTGCCAGCAGCCACCATGACAGGAGGTCCTACGAGCAGTACTTC. The chain recombines TRBV11-2 with TRBJ2-7, with D perhaps matching TRBD1 (6 bases). The CDR3 extends over 15 amino acids. V was pared by 5 bases and J by 1 base, with 15 bases between. Germline CDR1 reads SGHAT; CDR2 reads FQNNGV.

Comments on this clone: This sample includes further DNA sequences coding for the same CDR3. The rearrangement uses TRBV6-5 and TRBJ2-5; D is ambiguous. Trimming took off 5 bases at V and 1 base at J, with 5 bases between the two ends. Germline values: CDR1 MNHEY, CDR2 SVGAGI. This CDR3 has 12 amino acids. CDR3 loop: CASSRPQETQYF. As DNA, the CDR3 is TGTGCCAGCAGTCGCCCCCAAGAGACCCAGTACTTC.

The chain is built from TRBV7-2 and TRBJ1-1, with D unresolved. Trimming pared 2 bases from V and 6 bases from J, leaving 7 bases between. The CDR3 covers 12 residues. Germline V gene sequence: CDR1 SGHTA, CDR2 FQGNSA. The CDR3 sequence: CASSLSLAEAFF. In nucleotides, the CDR3 is TGTGCCAGCAGCTTATCCTTAGCTGAAGCTTTCTTT.

In its sample, this clone was seen once. The rearrangement joins TRBV7-2 to TRBJ2-5; maybe TRBD2 (5 bases). Germline lookup yields CDR1 SGHTA and CDR2 FQGNSA. The CDR3 loop spans 13 amino acids. V dropped 5 bases and J dropped 4 bases, with 11 bases sitting between them. The chain's CDR3 is CASSGSELETQYF. The CDR3 DNA reads TGTGCCAGCAGCGGGAGCGAATTAGAGACCCAGTACTTC.

The J gene is TRBJ1-3, the V gene TRBV7-9, with 7 bases lining up with TRBD1. CDR1 and CDR2 (germline): SEHNR, FQNEAQ (reference sequence). After removal of 5 bases from V and 2 bases from J, the junction contained 3 bases not matched to a gene. The CDR3 loop spans 14 amino acids. The CDR3 DNA sequence: TGTGCCAGCAGCCGTACAGGGGCTGGAAACACCATATATTTT. This translates into CASSRTGAGNTIYF.

The CDR3 loop is CAWSMGQGYGYTF. CDR3 nucleotide sequence: TGTGCCTGGAGCATGGGGCAGGGTTATGGCTACACCTTC. The chain uses TRBV30 and TRBJ1-2, with D maybe TRBD1 (5 bases). The CDR3 length is 13 residues. Looked up from germline, CDR1 is GTSNPN and CDR2 is SVGIG (reference sequence). With 3 bases removed from V and 5 bases from J, the gap between germline ends came to 13 bases.

The V gene is TRBV4-3, the J gene TRBJ1-2, with unresolved D. The V gene's germline CDR1 is LGHNA and CDR2 YSLEER. Between the trimmed V and J ends, which lost 1 base and 5 bases, there was a span of 8 bases. The CDR3 has 13 residues. The CDR3 DNA follows: TGCGCCAGCAGCCAAGTTGCGGGGTATGGCTACACCTTC. Translation gives CASSQVAGYGYTF.

This clone was recorded only once. CDR3 amino acids: CASSFLTSVYNEQFF. CDR3 nucleotide sequence: TGTGCCAGCAGCTTCTTAACGTCGGTGTACAATGAGCAGTTCTTC. This sequence joins TRBV5-4 and TRBJ2-1, with no clear D. V lost 2 bases and J lost 4, with 13 bases in between. CDR1 and CDR2 (germline): SGHNT, YYREEE (reference sequence). The CDR3 is made up of 15 amino acids.

In its sample, this clone was seen a few times. The chain combines TRBV7-9 with TRBJ2-1; D gene uncertain. Trimming stripped 0 bases from V and 7 bases from J, with 4 bases between. There are 12 residues in the CDR3. From germline, CDR1 is SEHNR and CDR2 FQNEAQ (reference sequence). CDR3 residues: CASSLARNEQFF. The CDR3 DNA follows: TGTGCCAGCAGCTTAGCCAGGAATGAGCAGTTCTTC.

About this clone: Distinct nucleotide sequences in the sample also encode this CDR3. The rearrangement links TRBV29-1 to TRBJ2-3; D gene uncertain. From germline, CDR1 is SQVTM and CDR2 ANQGSEA. V dropped 3 bases and J dropped 1 base, with 5 bases sitting between them. The CDR3 loop spans 12 amino acids. The DNA of the CDR3 is TGCAGCGTTGAGCCCGGCACAGATACGCAGTATTTT. The encoded protein is CSVEPGTDTQYF.

The J gene is TRBJ2-3, the V gene TRBV30; a weak D match, TRBD2 (5 bases). The CDR3 sequence is 14 residues long. From germline, CDR1 is GTSNPN and CDR2 SVGIG (reference sequence). Between the trimmed V and J ends, which lost 8 bases and 0 bases, there was a span of 15 bases. The CDR3 spells CAGLRAVSTDTQYF. CDR3 DNA: TGTGCCGGGTTAAGAGCGGTTAGCACAGATACGCAGTATTTT.

This clone was picked up a small number of times. Written as DNA, the CDR3 is TGTGCCAGCAGTCTGTGGGCCAGCGGGAATACGCAGTATTTT. Amino acids: CASSLWASGNTQYF. V is TRBV27 and J is TRBJ2-3; 7 positions match TRBD2. The germline V gene has CDR1 MNHEY and CDR2 SMNVEV (reference sequence). V shed 5 bases, J shed 7 bases, and the junction held 9 bases outside the gene matches. This CDR3 has 14 amino acids.

The rearrangement joins TRBV6-5 to TRBJ2-7, with TRBD1 as a possible D gene (5 bases). This CDR3 has 12 amino acids. Germline assignment: CDR1 MNHEY and CDR2 SVGAGI. Deletions cut 4 bases from V and 4 bases from J, with 8 bases between. The CDR3 DNA is TGTGCCAGCAGTTCTCAGGGATACGAGCAGTACTTC. It translates to CASSSQGYEQYF.

V gene TRBV13 combines with J gene TRBJ1-2; no firm D call. The ends were cut back, 6 bases at V and 8 bases at J, with 13 bases in the middle. The CDR3 runs to 12 residues. CDR1 PRHDT and CDR2 FYEKMQ come from the germline V gene (reference sequence). CDR3 amino acids: CASSQERAGYTF. The CDR3 coding sequence is TGTGCCAGCAGTCAAGAACGGGCGGGCTACACCTTC.

V usage is TRBV7-9 and J usage is TRBJ2-3; D unclear. CDR1 and CDR2 from the germline V gene are SEHNR and FQNEAQ (reference sequence). The CDR3 spans 12 residues. V lost 5 bases and J 2 bases, leaving 5 bases between the germline ends. The CDR3 here is CASSRATDTQYF. The DNA of the CDR3 is TGTGCCAGCAGCCGGGCCACAGATACGCAGTATTTT.

This chain connects TRBV4-3 to TRBJ2-3; no clear D gene. This CDR3 comprises 15 residues. In germline, CDR1 is LGHNA, CDR2 YSLEER. Trimming took off 0 bases at V and 5 bases at J, with 12 bases between the two ends. As DNA, the CDR3 is TGCGCCAGCAGCCAAGATCTTGGGTATCAAGATACGCAGTATTTT. Translation gives CASSQDLGYQDTQYF.

This chain connects TRBV5-4 to TRBJ2-7; 8 bases match TRBD1. The CDR3 sequence is 15 residues long. J was trimmed by 6 bases and V by 0 bases; bases with no gene match: 8. Germline CDR1 is SGHNT and CDR2 is YYREEE (reference sequence). DNA for the CDR3: TGTGCCAGCAGCTTGGCGCAGGGGGCGCCGGGCGAGCAGTACTTC. Its protein product is CASSLAQGAPGEQYF.

This clone was counted a few times. V and J are TRBV27 and TRBJ1-6; the D gene is possibly TRBD1 (5 bases). Germline V CDR1 and CDR2: MNHEY, SMNVEV (reference sequence). This CDR3 is built from 12 residues. The V gene lost 6 bases and the J gene lost 8 bases, with 8 bases spanning the gap. The CDR3 coding sequence is TGTGCCAGCAGCATCAGGGATTCACCCCTCCACTTT. Protein: CASSIRDSPLHF.

This chain uses TRBV5-1 with TRBJ2-1; 7 positions agree with TRBD1. Germline loops: CDR1 SGHRS, CDR2 YFSETQ. V shed 2 bases and J 3 bases; nucleotides not matched to a gene: 11. The CDR3 has 17 amino acids. The CDR3 nucleotides are TGCGCCAGCAGCTTCATGAGACAGGGAGCTGTCTACAATGAGCAGTTCTTC. It is translated as CASSFMRQGAVYNEQFF.

The chain couples TRBV4-1 to TRBJ1-1, with D uncertain. V dropped 6 bases and J dropped 3 bases, with 11 bases sitting between them. The germline CDR1 and CDR2 sequences are MGHRA and YSYEKL. CDR3 size: 13 residues. The CDR3 here is CASSPPGYTEAFF. In DNA form, the CDR3 reads TGCGCCAGCAGTCCCCCGGGGTACACTGAAGCTTTCTTT.

CDR3 in amino acids: CSALLATYNEQFF. DNA for the CDR3: TGCAGCGCGCTCCTAGCGACCTACAATGAGCAGTTCTTC. This chain links TRBV29-1 with TRBJ2-1, with a weak D call TRBD2 (6 bases). V lost 7 bases and J 2 bases, leaving 12 bases between the germline ends. The V gene's germline CDR1 is SQVTM and CDR2 ANQGSEA. This CDR3 region has 13 residues.

This chain joins TRBV6-1 and TRBJ2-6; D may be TRBD1 or TRBD2 (5 bases each). Germline V gene data show CDR1 as MNHNS and CDR2 as SASEGT. Trimming removed 3 bases at V and 2 bases at J, with 8 bases between. The CDR3 loop spans 15 amino acids. CDR3 in amino acids: CASSDLGAGANVLTF. CDR3 in DNA: TGTGCCAGCAGTGACTTGGGGGCTGGGGCCAACGTCCTGACTTTC.